This record covers a single T cell receptor beta chain. J gave up 7 bases and V 4 bases, and 6 bases lay outside the gene matches. In germline, CDR1 is SGHTS, CDR2 YDEGEE. This CDR3 comprises 15 residues. The data stem from a study of blood T cell repertoires in COVID-19. Whole-study context: Acute-phase and convalescent COVID-19 samples originated in the United States, Italy and Spain. Sample material is recorded as cDNA or gDNA derived from T cells, B-cell-depleted T cells, or PBMCs.

Here immunoSEQ multiplex PCR was the method, and the copy in TCRdb shows in-frame clones only, minus some. The table records a few hundred thousand clones, 88% of them present only once. Participant ages covered about 18 to 89 years across about 25 US areas. Material: PBMCs or T cells enriched from blood (not recorded which). The J gene is TRBJ1-4, the V gene TRBV5-8, with 11 nucleotides matching TRBD1. The clonotype was recovered from a woman in her thirties who had recovered from COVID-19. The CDR3: CASSPRTGGSEKLFF. In nucleotides, the CDR3 is TGTGCCAGCAGCCCAAGGACAGGGGGCTCTGAAAAACTGTTTTTT.